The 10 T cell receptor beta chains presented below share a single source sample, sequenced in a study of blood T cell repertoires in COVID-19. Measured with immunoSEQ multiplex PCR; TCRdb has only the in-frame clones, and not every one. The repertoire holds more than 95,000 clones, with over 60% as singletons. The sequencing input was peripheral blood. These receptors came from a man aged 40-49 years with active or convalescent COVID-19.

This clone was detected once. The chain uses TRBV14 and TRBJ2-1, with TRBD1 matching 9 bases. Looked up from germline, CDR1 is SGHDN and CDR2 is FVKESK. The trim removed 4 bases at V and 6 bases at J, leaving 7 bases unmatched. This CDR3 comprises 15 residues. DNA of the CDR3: TGTGCCAGCAGCCCCTGGACAGGGGAGAGCAATGAGCAGTTCTTC. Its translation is CASSPWTGESNEQFF.

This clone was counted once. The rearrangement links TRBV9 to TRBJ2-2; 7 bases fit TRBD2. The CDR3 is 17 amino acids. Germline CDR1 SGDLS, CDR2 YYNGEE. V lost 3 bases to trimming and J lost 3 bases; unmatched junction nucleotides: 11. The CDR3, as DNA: TGTGCCAGCAGCGAGCCCCGGGCGGGAGATTACACCGGGGAGCTGTTTTTT. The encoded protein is CASSEPRAGDYTGELFF.

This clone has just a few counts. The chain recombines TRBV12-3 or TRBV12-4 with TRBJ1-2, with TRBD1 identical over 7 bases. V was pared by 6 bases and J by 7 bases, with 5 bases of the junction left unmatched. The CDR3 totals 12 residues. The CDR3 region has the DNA TGTGCCAGCAGATACAGGGGATTTGGCTACACCTTC. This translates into CASRYRGFGYTF.

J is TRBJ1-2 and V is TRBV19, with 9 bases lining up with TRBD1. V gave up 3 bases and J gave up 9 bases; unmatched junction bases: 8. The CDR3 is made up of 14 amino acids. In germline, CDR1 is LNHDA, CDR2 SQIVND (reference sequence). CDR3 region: CASSIDRGASSYTF. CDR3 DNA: TGTGCCAGTAGTATCGACAGGGGGGCTTCTAGCTACACCTTC.

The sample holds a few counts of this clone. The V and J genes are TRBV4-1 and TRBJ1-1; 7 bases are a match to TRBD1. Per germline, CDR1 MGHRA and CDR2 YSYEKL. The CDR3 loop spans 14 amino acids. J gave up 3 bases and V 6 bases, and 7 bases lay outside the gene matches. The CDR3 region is CASSDIGTDTEAFF. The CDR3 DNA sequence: TGCGCCAGCAGTGACATCGGGACAGACACTGAAGCTTTCTTT.

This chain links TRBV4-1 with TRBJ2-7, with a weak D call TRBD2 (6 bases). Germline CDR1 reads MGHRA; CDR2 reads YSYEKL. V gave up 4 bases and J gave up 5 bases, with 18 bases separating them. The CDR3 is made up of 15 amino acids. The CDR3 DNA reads TGCGCCAGCAGCCCTTCCGGGTCCTCGGGGGACGAGCAGTACTTC. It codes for CASSPSGSSGDEQYF.

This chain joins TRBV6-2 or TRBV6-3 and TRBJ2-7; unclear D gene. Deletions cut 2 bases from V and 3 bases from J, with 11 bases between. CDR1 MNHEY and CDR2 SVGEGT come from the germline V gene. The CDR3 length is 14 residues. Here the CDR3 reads CASSYGHYNYEQYF. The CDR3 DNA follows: TGTGCCAGCAGTTACGGTCATTACAACTACGAGCAGTACTTC.

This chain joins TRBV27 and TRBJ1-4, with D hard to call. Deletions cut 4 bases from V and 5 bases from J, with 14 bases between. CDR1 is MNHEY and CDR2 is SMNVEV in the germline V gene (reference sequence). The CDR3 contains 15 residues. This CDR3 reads CASSSSVSGNEKLFF. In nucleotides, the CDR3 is TGTGCCAGCAGTTCCTCAGTGAGCGGGAATGAAAAACTGTTTTTT. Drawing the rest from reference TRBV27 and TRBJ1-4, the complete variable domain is EAQVTQNPRYLITVTGKKLTVTCSQNMNHEYMSWYRQDPGLGLRQIYYSMNVEVTDKGDVPEGYKVSRKEKRNFPLILESPSPNQTSLYFCASSSSVSGNEKLFFGSGTQLSVL.

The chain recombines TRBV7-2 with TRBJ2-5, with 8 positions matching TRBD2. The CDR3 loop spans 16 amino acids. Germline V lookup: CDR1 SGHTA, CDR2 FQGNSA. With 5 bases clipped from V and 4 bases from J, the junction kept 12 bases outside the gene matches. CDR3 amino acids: CASSLLGSGGGETQYF. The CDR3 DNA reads TGTGCCAGCAGCCTCCTTGGGAGCGGGGGCGGAGAGACCCAGTACTTC. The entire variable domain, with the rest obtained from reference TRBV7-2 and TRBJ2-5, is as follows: GAGVSQSPSNKVTEKGKDVELRCDPISGHTALYWYRQSLGQGLEFLIYFQGNSAPDKSGLPSDRFSAERTGGSVSTLTIQRTQQEDSAVYLCASSLLGSGGGETQYFGPGTRLLVL.

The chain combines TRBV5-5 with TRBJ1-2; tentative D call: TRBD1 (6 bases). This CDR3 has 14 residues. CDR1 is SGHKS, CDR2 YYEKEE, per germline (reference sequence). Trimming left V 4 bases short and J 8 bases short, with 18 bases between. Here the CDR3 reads CASSPQGQIVGYTF. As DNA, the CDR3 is TGTGCCAGCAGCCCCCAGGGACAAATCGTCGGCTACACCTTC.